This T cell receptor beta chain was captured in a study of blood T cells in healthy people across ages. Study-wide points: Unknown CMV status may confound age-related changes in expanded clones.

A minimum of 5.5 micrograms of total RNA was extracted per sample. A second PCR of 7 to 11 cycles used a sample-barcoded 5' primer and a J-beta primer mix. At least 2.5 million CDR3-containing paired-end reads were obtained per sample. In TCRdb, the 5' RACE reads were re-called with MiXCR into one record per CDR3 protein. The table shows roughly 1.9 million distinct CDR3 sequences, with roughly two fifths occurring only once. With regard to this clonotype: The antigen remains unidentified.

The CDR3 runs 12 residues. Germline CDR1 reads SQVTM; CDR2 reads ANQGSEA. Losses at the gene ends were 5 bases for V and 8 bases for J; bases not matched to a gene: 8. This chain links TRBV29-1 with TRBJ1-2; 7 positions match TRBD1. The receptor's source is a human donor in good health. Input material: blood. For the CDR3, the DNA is TGCAGCGTTTCCAGGGGGGCAGGGGGCTACACCTTC. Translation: CSVSRGAGGYTF.